Listed here are 10 T cell receptor beta chains from one sample, sequenced in a study of identical twins. Each CDR3 protein gets one entry after TCRdb re-called the 5' RACE reads with MiXCR. The sample includes about 200,000 distinct CDR3 sequences, around 6.5% seen only once; the top ten take approximately 14%. These same data were also listed under a study on T cells expressing NK-cell markers.

Sequences were obtained from CD8+ T cells sorted from blood. The receptors come from a woman between 18 and 30 years old in good health.

This clonotype was observed a few times. The chain recombines TRBV18 with TRBJ2-5; perhaps TRBD2 as D (6 bases). V was shortened by 2 bases and J by 1 base, with 11 bases between the two germline ends. The length of the CDR3 is 15 residues. CDR1 KGHSH and CDR2 LQKENI come from the germline V gene. The DNA of the CDR3 is TGTGCCAGCTCACCAGCGGCGGGGCCCCAAGAGACCCAGTACTTC. It is translated as CASSPAAGPQETQYF.

This chain uses TRBV20-1 with TRBJ2-7; D is perhaps TRBD1 or TRBD2 (5 bases each). Deletions cut 6 bases from V and 5 bases from J, with 20 bases between. Germline V gives CDR1 DFQATT, CDR2 SNEGSKA (reference sequence). CDR3 length: 14 residues. CDR3 nucleotide sequence: TGCAGTGCACCCGGGACGGAGTTAAACCACGAGCAGTACTTC. Translated: CSAPGTELNHEQYF.

The chain combines TRBV5-6 with TRBJ1-1; D is ambiguous. Germline values: CDR1 SGHDT, CDR2 YYEEEE. Trimming pared 4 bases from V and 4 bases from J, leaving 14 bases between. The CDR3 is 14 residues long. The CDR3: CASSLGVGITEAFF. In nucleotides, the CDR3 is TGTGCCAGCAGCCTGGGAGTGGGTATCACTGAAGCTTTCTTT.

This clonotype has at least ten counts. This rearrangement joins TRBV27 to TRBJ2-4; possibly TRBD2 for D (5 bases). Germline V gene data show CDR1 as MNHEY and CDR2 as SMNVEV (reference sequence). The CDR3 contains 13 residues. Trimming removed 7 bases from V and 8 bases from J, with 15 bases in between. CDR3 residues: CASTTNGVDIQYF. The CDR3, as DNA: TGTGCCAGCACCACCAACGGGGTTGACATTCAGTACTTC.

The sample holds many counts of this clonotype. The chain is built from TRBV12-3 or TRBV12-4 and TRBJ2-5; TRBD1 agrees at 8 bases. Losses at the gene ends were 7 bases for V and 1 base for J; bases not matched to a gene: 8. This CDR3 is built from 15 residues. DNA for the CDR3: TGTGCCAGCACCCAGACAGGGGCCCTCCAAGAGACCCAGTACTTC. Encoded protein: CASTQTGALQETQYF.

The CDR3 region has the DNA TGTGCCAGCAGCTCCGAGGCGGTGGGGGGGGGATACTCCTACGAGCAGTACTTC. Encoded protein: CASSSEAVGGGYSYEQYF. V usage is TRBV11-1 and J usage is TRBJ2-7, with 7 bases lining up with TRBD2. Unmatched junction bases numbered 15, after V lost 4 bases and J lost 0 bases. This CDR3 has 18 residues. Per the germline V gene, CDR1 is SGHAT and CDR2 is FQDESV (reference sequence). Complete variable domain (other parts from reference TRBV11-1 and TRBJ2-7): EAEVAQSPRYKITEKSQAVAFWCDPISGHATLYWYRQILGQGPELLVQFQDESVVDDSQLPKDRFSAERLKGVDSTLKIQPAELGDSAMYLCASSSEAVGGGYSYEQYFGPGTRLTVT.

This clonotype was observed at least ten times. The CDR3 region has the DNA TGTGCCAGCAGTTTATGGTGGGTGGGGGCCTTCACAGATACGCAGTATTTT. Amino acids: CASSLWWVGAFTDTQYF. J is TRBJ2-3 and V is TRBV12-3 or TRBV12-4, with D tentatively TRBD1 (6 bases). Deletions cut 2 bases from V and 2 bases from J, with 17 bases between. CDR3 length equals 17 residues.

This clonotype was recorded a few times. This rearrangement joins TRBV11-2 to TRBJ2-7; D gene uncertain. V was cut by 5 bases and J by 4 bases, with 15 bases left in between. In germline, CDR1 is SGHAT, CDR2 FQNNGV. This CDR3 has 14 amino acids. DNA for the CDR3: TGTGCCAGCAGCCAGTCCCCCGCGTCGTACGAGCAGTACTTC. It yields the protein CASSQSPASYEQYF.

This clonotype was found a few times. The chain is built from TRBV6-5 and TRBJ1-1, with D hard to call. The CDR3 loop spans 15 amino acids. V was pared by 2 bases and J by 5 bases, with 15 bases between. Germline V gene lookup returns CDR1 MNHEY and CDR2 SVGAGI. CDR3 in DNA: TGTGCCAGCAGTTACCCGGGTAGGGCTTTGACTGAAGCTTTCTTT. This gives the protein CASSYPGRALTEAFF.

This chain connects TRBV5-1 to TRBJ2-1, with 12 bases that match TRBD2. The J segment lost 5 bases and the V segment lost 5 bases, leaving 8 bases of the junction unmatched. Germline lookup yields CDR1 SGHRS and CDR2 YFSETQ. The CDR3 extends over 16 amino acids. CDR3 in DNA: TGCGCCAGCAGGAAGACTAGCGGGAGTATCGACAATGAGCAGTTCTTC. Translating it yields CASRKTSGSIDNEQFF.